Below are 9 T cell receptor beta chains sequenced from a single sample in a study. TCRdb ran MiXCR on the 5' RACE reads and lists one entry per CDR3 protein. The sample records about 9,000 distinct CDR3 sequences, roughly half being singletons. The sequencing sample was made of memory CD4+ T cells sorted from a lymph node. Documented subset: memory CD4+ T cells, CD4+CD45RO+CD25-. These receptors originate from a female donor with breast cancer.

The CDR3 loop reads CASSPVMLAAQETQYF. The CDR3 DNA is TGTGCCAGCAGTCCAGTTATGCTAGCGGCCCAAGAGACCCAGTACTTC. The V gene is TRBV28, the J gene TRBJ2-5; the match to TRBD2 covers 7 bases. V was pared by 5 bases and J by 1 base, with 10 bases of the junction left unmatched. The CDR3 has 16 amino acids. The germline V gene has CDR1 MDHEN and CDR2 SYDVKM.

Within the sample, this clonotype is medium-sized. The chain is built from TRBV12-3 or TRBV12-4 and TRBJ2-5; D gene ambiguous. The V and J ends lost 3 bases and 2 bases respectively, with 10 bases between them. This CDR3 is built from 14 residues. The CDR3 loop is CASSLQETQETQYF. The CDR3, as DNA: TGTGCCAGCAGTTTGCAGGAAACACAAGAGACCCAGTACTTC.

This clonotype showed up just a few times. This chain links TRBV2 with TRBJ2-2; 7 bases line up with TRBD1. Germline V gene sequence: CDR1 SNHLY, CDR2 FYNNEI. This CDR3 has 16 amino acids. Trimming removed 6 bases from V and 6 bases from J; junction bases left unmatched: 13. Here the CDR3 reads CASSDIRTGLAGELFF. The CDR3 DNA reads TGTGCCAGCAGCGATATTCGGACAGGCCTAGCCGGGGAGCTGTTTTTT. Supplemented by reference TRBV2 and TRBJ2-2, the full variable domain reads EPEVTQTPSHQVTQMGQEVILRCVPISNHLYFYWYRQILGQKVEFLVSFYNNEISEKSEIFDDQFSVERPDGSNFTLKIRSTKLEDSAMYFCASSDIRTGLAGELFFGEGSRLTVL.

This sequence joins TRBV6-1 and TRBJ1-6; a weak D match, TRBD1 (5 bases). Deletions cut 0 bases from V and 7 bases from J, with 19 bases between. The germline V gene has CDR1 MNHNS and CDR2 SASEGT. CDR3 size: 18 residues. The CDR3 region is CASSEAGWIAQENSPLHF. The CDR3 bases are TGTGCCAGCAGTGAAGCTGGTTGGATAGCACAGGAGAATTCACCCCTCCACTTT.

This rearrangement joins TRBV4-1 to TRBJ1-2, with D uncertain. Germline V CDR1 and CDR2: MGHRA, YSYEKL. Trimming stripped 2 bases from V and 4 bases from J, with 8 bases between. CDR3 size: 13 residues. CDR3 in amino acids: CASSQLGIYGYTF. CDR3 DNA sequence: TGCGCCAGCAGCCAACTGGGGATCTATGGCTACACCTTC.

A single count supports this clonotype. One end of the junction is discordant with germline, which a read error may explain. This chain joins TRBV18 and TRBJ2-1, with D uncertain. Germline V gives CDR1 KGHSH, CDR2 LQKENI. The CDR3 is 13 amino acids. The CDR3 DNA reads as TGTGCCAGCTCTTCCGGGCCTGACAATGAGCTGCTCTTC. Translation: CASSSGPDNELLF. The entire variable domain, with the rest obtained from reference TRBV18 and TRBJ2-1, is as follows: NAGVMQNPRHLVRRRGQEARLRCSPMKGHSHVYWYRQLPEEGLKFMVYLQKENIIDESGMPKERFSAEFPKEGPSILRIQQVVRGDSAAYFCASSSGPDNELLFGPGTRLTVL.

A remark on this clonotype: Mismatch with germline at one junction end may stem from a read error. CDR3 region: CASSHSAPSSGNTIYF. DNA for the CDR3: TGTGCCAGCAGTCACTCAGCACCGAGCTCTGGAAACACCATATATTTT. The rearrangement joins TRBV6-6 to TRBJ1-3; unclear D gene. CDR3 size: 16 residues. Germline values: CDR1 MNHNY, CDR2 SVGAGI (reference sequence).

This rearrangement joins TRBV30 to TRBJ2-7; D is perhaps TRBD1 or TRBD2 (5 bases each). Germline values: CDR1 GTSNPN, CDR2 SVGIG (reference sequence). Trimming cost V 8 bases and J 3 bases, with 17 bases left between them. The CDR3 is 13 amino acids. The DNA of the CDR3 is TGTGCCGCCACCGGGACCGTCTTCTACGAGCAGTACTTC. Its translation is CAATGTVFYEQYF.

This clonotype was found once. The chain recombines TRBV6-2 or TRBV6-3 with TRBJ2-1; 8 bases agree with TRBD1. V shed 6 bases, J shed 3 bases, and the junction held 7 bases outside the gene matches. The CDR3 covers 15 residues. Germline assignment: CDR1 MNHEY and CDR2 SVGEGT. The CDR3 reads CASRPSGQDYNEQFF. The CDR3 DNA reads as TGTGCCAGCAGGCCCTCGGGACAGGACTACAATGAGCAGTTCTTC.